The sequence of this T cell receptor beta chain was determined in a study of lung T cells in sarcoidosis with Löfgren's syndrome. About the research overall: Repertoire analyses centered on Löfgren's syndrome patients. General observations from the study: TRAV12-1 and TRBV2 were reportedly most expanded in Löfgren's patients. Multiple Löfgren's syndrome patients reportedly shared TRAV12-1 and TRBV2 CDR3 motifs, suggesting public CD4+ TCRs. TRBV2 was the preferred pairing partner of TRAV12-1, with similar CDR3s.

This clonotype is medium-sized in the sample. Its antigen is still unknown. One entry per CDR3 protein results from TCRdb running MiXCR on the reads. The sample yields over a thousand distinct CDR3 sequences, 29% seen once. Germline V lookup: CDR1 SGHNT, CDR2 YYREEE (reference sequence). Trimming left V 7 bases short and J 2 bases short, with 9 bases between. The CDR3 is 13 amino acids. This TCR was sampled from a human donor with sarcoidosis (Löfgren's syndrome or another form), or a control subject (not recorded which). The sequencing sample was made of CD4+ T cells from PBMCs. This chain joins TRBV5-4 and TRBJ2-2; tentatively, D is TRBD2 (7 bases). The CDR3 DNA reads TGTGCCAGCCGGGGGGCCAACACCGGGGAGCTGTTTTTT. Translation: CASRGANTGELFF.